These 11 T cell receptor beta chains were all obtained from the same sample, sequenced in a study of blood T cell repertoires in COVID-19. Assay: immunoSEQ multiplex PCR; the TCRdb copy retains only in-frame clones and omits some. The sample lists hundreds of thousands of clones, around 85% occurring once. The sequenced material came from PBMCs or T cells enriched from blood (not recorded which). All receptors derive from a man aged 40-55 years who had recovered from COVID-19.

V gene TRBV24-1 combines with J gene TRBJ2-1; 11 nucleotides match TRBD2. CDR1 and CDR2 from the germline V gene are KGHDR and SFDVKD. V shed 4 bases and J 0 bases; nucleotides not matched to a gene: 7. The CDR3 totals 18 residues. CDR3 sequence (DNA): TGTGCCACCAGTGACAATAGCGGGAGGGGGGCCTCCTACAATGAGCAGTTCTTC. It encodes CATSDNSGRGASYNEQFF.

The J gene is TRBJ1-3, the V gene TRBV7-9, with TRBD1 matching over 9 bases. Germline V gene lookup returns CDR1 SEHNR and CDR2 FQNEAQ (reference sequence). V lost 6 bases and J lost 0; bases outside the gene matches: 6. The CDR3 runs to 16 residues. The CDR3 bases are TGTGCCAGCAGTTCTCAGGACAGGGGCTCTGGAAACACCATATATTTT. Translating it yields CASSSQDRGSGNTIYF.

A single count supports this clone. V is TRBV9 and J is TRBJ2-1; TRBD2 aligns across 8 bases. The CDR3 has 16 amino acids. Germline V gene sequence: CDR1 SGDLS, CDR2 YYNGEE. V shed 0 bases, J shed 4 bases, and the junction held 6 bases outside the gene matches. The CDR3 DNA reads as TGTGCCAGCAGCGTAGAAGGCGGGAGGAGTTACAATGAGCAGTTCTTC. This codes for CASSVEGGRSYNEQFF.

J is TRBJ1-2 and V is TRBV4-2; D is uncertain. The V end lost 0 bases, the J end lost 0 bases, and 5 bases lay between the germline ends. This CDR3 region has 14 residues. From germline, CDR1 is LGHNA and CDR2 YNFKEQ. The CDR3 bases are TGTGCCAGCAGCCAAGAGAGGGCTAACTATGGCTACACCTTC. Translation gives CASSQERANYGYTF.

V and J are TRBV7-9 and TRBJ2-2, with D maybe TRBD1 (5 bases). V lost 1 base and J lost 1, with 10 bases in between. The CDR3 length is 16 residues. Germline V gene data show CDR1 as SEHNR and CDR2 as FQNEAQ (reference sequence). For the CDR3, the DNA is TGTGCCAGCAGCTTAGAAGGGGCAGGGAACACCGGGGAGCTGTTTTTT. The encoded protein is CASSLEGAGNTGELFF. The full variable domain, in which reference TRBV7-9 and TRBJ2-2 provide the parts outside the CDR3, is DTGVSQNPRHKITKRGQNVTFRCDPISEHNRLYWYRQTLGQGPEFLTYFQNEAQLEKSRLLSDRFSAERPKGSFSTLEIQRTEQGDSAMYLCASSLEGAGNTGELFFGEGSRLTVL.

The rearrangement links TRBV5-1 to TRBJ2-3; tentatively, D is TRBD2 (5 bases). V was shortened by 3 bases and J by 4 bases, with 9 bases between the two germline ends. CDR3 length: 13 amino acids. CDR1 and CDR2 (germline): SGHRS, YFSETQ. The CDR3 sequence: CASSSSSSDTQYF. Written as DNA, the CDR3 is TGCGCCAGCAGCTCCTCTAGCTCAGATACGCAGTATTTT.

J is TRBJ1-4 and V is TRBV7-8, with TRBD1 identical over 7 bases. This CDR3 has 15 residues. The V segment lost 0 bases and the J segment 14 bases; nucleotides outside the gene matches: 12. Germline loops: CDR1 SGHVS, CDR2 FQNEAQ. The CDR3: CASSLAAGGYSRLFF. The DNA for the CDR3 is TGTGCCAGCAGCTTAGCGGCAGGGGGGTATTCGCGGCTGTTTTTT.

This clone was found once. The V and J genes are TRBV6-1 and TRBJ1-1; D unclear. Germline CDR1 is MNHNS and CDR2 is SASEGT. The CDR3 has 14 residues. With 1 base removed from V and 0 bases from J, the gap between germline ends came to 6 bases. CDR3 protein: CASSEDRLNTEAFF. CDR3 sequence (DNA): TGTGCCAGCAGTGAAGACAGACTGAACACTGAAGCTTTCTTT.

The chain combines TRBV7-2 with TRBJ2-7, with TRBD2 identical over 11 bases. The CDR3 length is 14 residues. V shed 2 bases and J 9 bases; nucleotides not matched to a gene: 6. Germline CDR1 reads SGHTA; CDR2 reads FQGNSA. Written as DNA, the CDR3 is TGTGCCAGCAGCTTACTACTAGCGGGAGATGGGCAGTACTTC. Its protein is CASSLLLAGDGQYF.

The CDR3 loop is CASSMGSPNSPLHF. The CDR3, as DNA: TGTGCCAGTAGTATGGGCAGTCCGAATTCACCCCTCCACTTT. V usage is TRBV19 and J usage is TRBJ1-6; no clear D. Germline CDR1 LNHDA, CDR2 SQIVND (reference sequence). CDR3 length equals 14 residues. Trimming stripped 3 bases from V and 7 bases from J, with 10 bases between. Variable domain in full (rest from reference TRBV19 and TRBJ1-6): DGGITQSPKYLFRKEGQNVTLSCEQNLNHDAMYWYRQDPGQGLRLIYYSQIVNDFQKGDIAEGYSVSREKKESFPLTVTSAQKNPTAFYLCASSMGSPNSPLHFGNGTRLTVT.

The chain recombines TRBV18 with TRBJ2-6; no clear D gene. CDR1 is KGHSH and CDR2 is LQKENI in the germline V gene. The CDR3 runs to 15 residues. The V gene lost 0 bases and the J gene lost 0 bases, with 3 bases spanning the gap. CDR3 sequence: CASSPPYSGANVLTF. In DNA, the CDR3 is TGTGCCAGCTCACCACCGTACTCTGGGGCCAACGTCCTGACTTTC.